This entry lists 31 T cell receptor beta chains sequenced from one sample in a study of shared clonotypes between healthy human individuals. Clones were sequenced by immunoSEQ multiplex PCR, and TCRdb holds only the in-frame ones, with some missing. Of 100,000 to 120,000 clones listed, 55% to 80% are singletons. What was sequenced was memory CD8+ T cells sorted from blood. Subset meaning: CD45RO+ cells pooled with CCR7-negative TemRA cells. The receptors come from a woman in her 30s in good health.

This clone was observed once. The chain is built from TRBV7-9 and TRBJ2-1, with D possibly being TRBD2 (5 bases). Germline V CDR1 and CDR2: SEHNR, FQNEAQ (reference sequence). The V and J ends lost 2 bases and 9 bases respectively, with 11 bases between them. The CDR3 covers 13 residues. The CDR3 DNA is TGTGCCAGCAGCTTATCCTGGGAGTTTGAGCAGTTCTTC. Protein sequence: CASSLSWEFEQFF.

The chain is built from TRBV6-1 and TRBJ2-2, with 8 bases matching TRBD1. Per germline, CDR1 MNHNS and CDR2 SASEGT. V lost 6 bases to trimming and J lost 5 bases; unmatched junction nucleotides: 8. CDR3 length: 15 residues. CDR3 nucleotides: TGTGCCAGCAGACCTGGACAGGGAAAGACCGGGGAGCTGTTTTTT. It is translated as CASRPGQGKTGELFF.

This clone has only a few counts. V is TRBV28 and J is TRBJ1-5; D gene uncertain. Per germline, CDR1 MDHEN and CDR2 SYDVKM. Between the trimmed V and J ends, which lost 7 bases and 0 bases, there was a span of 7 bases. The CDR3 covers 13 residues. The CDR3 coding sequence is TGTGCCAGCATCATCTATAGCAATCAGCCCCAGCATTTT. It specifies CASIIYSNQPQHF.

The CDR3 loop reads CASSPGPTYEQYF. CDR3 nucleotides: TGTGCCAGCAGCCCGGGACCGACCTACGAGCAGTACTTC. The V and J genes are TRBV28 and TRBJ2-7; D possibly matches TRBD1 or TRBD2 (5 bases each). The CDR3 is made up of 13 amino acids. V was pared by 6 bases and J by 2 bases, with 11 bases between. The germline gives CDR1 MDHEN, CDR2 SYDVKM.

The table lists this clone with many counts. The V and J genes are TRBV28 and TRBJ2-3; D perhaps matches TRBD2 (5 bases). Germline CDR1 MDHEN, CDR2 SYDVKM. The V end lost 6 bases, the J end lost 1 base, and 17 bases lay between the germline ends. The CDR3 spans 16 residues. This CDR3 reads CASSGLEGHGTDTQYF. The CDR3 DNA reads TGTGCCAGCAGCGGTCTCGAGGGCCATGGCACAGATACGCAGTATTTT.

This clone was picked up a small number of times. This chain joins TRBV2 and TRBJ2-2, with D uncertain. With 7 bases removed from V and 6 bases from J, the gap between germline ends came to 18 bases. The CDR3 sequence is 15 residues long. CDR1 is SNHLY, CDR2 FYNNEI, per germline. The CDR3 DNA follows: TGTGCCAGCAAGGTGCGGACCCTGGCGGCCGGGGAGCTGTTTTTT. This gives the protein CASKVRTLAAGELFF.

The chain couples TRBV6-6 to TRBJ2-7; 9 bases match TRBD2. Looked up from germline, CDR1 is MNHNY and CDR2 is SVGAGI (reference sequence). The CDR3 loop spans 16 amino acids. The junction had 10 bases not matched to a gene; V was cut back by 5 bases and J by 2 bases. The chain's CDR3 is CASSPLRLAVPYEQYF. DNA of the CDR3: TGTGCCAGCAGTCCCCTTAGACTAGCGGTTCCCTACGAGCAGTACTTC.

This sequence joins TRBV2 and TRBJ2-7, with TRBD2 as a possible D gene (6 bases). V lost 4 bases and J 2 bases, leaving 15 bases between the germline ends. The CDR3 length is 15 residues. Looked up from germline, CDR1 is SNHLY and CDR2 is FYNNEI. The CDR3: CASSVMAGSPYEQYF. The CDR3 DNA sequence: TGTGCCAGCAGTGTAATGGCGGGGTCCCCCTACGAGCAGTACTTC.

The V call is TRBV6-6, the J call TRBJ2-1; the match to TRBD2 covers 11 bases. J gave up 4 bases and V 5 bases, and 4 bases lay outside the gene matches. The CDR3 sequence is 15 residues long. Germline V gives CDR1 MNHNY, CDR2 SVGAGI (reference sequence). As DNA, the CDR3 is TGTGCCAGCAGTCGTCTAGCGGGAGGTTACAATGAGCAGTTCTTC. This translates into CASSRLAGGYNEQFF.

This clone has ten or more counts. J is TRBJ1-4 and V is TRBV19, with a tentative D call TRBD1 (5 bases). This CDR3 contains 15 residues. In germline, CDR1 is LNHDA, CDR2 SQIVND (reference sequence). Trimming left V 6 bases short and J 2 bases short, with 13 bases between. Here the CDR3 reads CASRQGVRTNEKLFF. In nucleotides, the CDR3 is TGTGCCAGTAGGCAGGGTGTGCGTACTAATGAAAAACTGTTTTTT.

The genes are TRBV18 and TRBJ2-3, with 7 bases lining up with TRBD2. J gave up 4 bases and V 3 bases, and 10 bases lay outside the gene matches. The germline V gene has CDR1 KGHSH and CDR2 LQKENI. CDR3 size: 16 residues. The CDR3 sequence: CASSPLAGPVSDTQYF. The CDR3 DNA sequence: TGTGCCAGCTCACCTTTAGCGGGCCCTGTGTCAGATACGCAGTATTTT. Complete variable domain (other parts from reference TRBV18 and TRBJ2-3): NAGVMQNPRHLVRRRGQEARLRCSPMKGHSHVYWYRQLPEEGLKFMVYLQKENIIDESGMPKERFSAEFPKEGPSILRIQQVVRGDSAAYFCASSPLAGPVSDTQYFGPGTRLTVL.

The gene calls are TRBV6-4 and TRBJ2-7; possibly TRBD1 for D (5 bases). Germline V gene lookup returns CDR1 MRHNA and CDR2 SNTAGT. This CDR3 has 13 residues. The V end was cut by 2 bases, the J end by 7 bases, with 12 bases between. CDR3 region: CASSDPWGQEQYF. In DNA, the CDR3 is TGTGCCAGCAGTGACCCCTGGGGCCAAGAGCAGTACTTC.

The chain employs TRBV20-1 and TRBJ2-7; D unresolved. The CDR3 runs to 11 residues. In germline, CDR1 is DFQATT, CDR2 SNEGSKA (reference sequence). Deletions cut 7 bases from V and 0 bases from J, with 7 bases between. CDR3 in DNA: TGCAGTGTGAAACCCTCCTACGAGCAGTACTTC. This gives the protein CSVKPSYEQYF.

The chain combines TRBV4-1 with TRBJ2-5; D perhaps matches TRBD2 (6 bases). The CDR3 contains 15 residues. CDR1 and CDR2 (germline): MGHRA, YSYEKL. Deletions cut 2 bases from V and 3 bases from J, with 13 bases between. CDR3 DNA: TGCGCCAGCAGCCAATATGGGACTGGGGAAGAGACCCAGTACTTC. This gives the protein CASSQYGTGEETQYF.

This clone turned up a few times. This chain uses TRBV5-4 with TRBJ1-5, with TRBD1 identical over 7 bases. Germline V gives CDR1 SGHNT, CDR2 YYREEE (reference sequence). The V and J ends lost 4 bases and 2 bases, in that order; junction bases with no gene match: 6. The CDR3 contains 15 residues. The CDR3 DNA is TGTGCCAGCAGCACAAACACAGGGGGCAATCAGCCCCAGCATTTT. Its protein product is CASSTNTGGNQPQHF. Supplemented by reference TRBV5-4 and TRBJ1-5, the full variable domain reads ETGVTQSPTHLIKTRGQQVTLRCSSQSGHNTVSWYQQALGQGPQFIFQYYREEENGRGNFPPRFSGLQFPNYSSELNVNALELDDSALYLCASSTNTGGNQPQHFGDGTRLSIL.

By frequency in the sample, this clone is large (0.1 to 1%). This sample includes further DNA sequences coding for the same CDR3. This sequence joins TRBV2 and TRBJ2-7; D unclear. The CDR3 is 11 residues long. CDR1 is SNHLY, CDR2 FYNNEI, per germline. V lost 7 bases to trimming and J lost 1 base, with 5 bases between them. CDR3 loop: CASKGSYEQYF. The CDR3 region has the DNA TGTGCCAGCAAAGGGTCCTACGAGCAGTACTTC.

This clone was counted many times. This rearrangement joins TRBV7-9 to TRBJ2-7; D ambiguous. This CDR3 has 12 amino acids. Germline V CDR1 and CDR2: SEHNR, FQNEAQ (reference sequence). The germline V and J ends were trimmed by 6 bases and 3 bases, with 9 bases remaining between them. This CDR3 reads CASSQHLYEQYF. The CDR3, as DNA: TGTGCCAGCAGTCAACACCTCTACGAGCAGTACTTC.

This CDR3 is CASSLSLRAQSYEQYF. The CDR3 nucleotides are TGTGCCAGCAGTTTAAGCCTTCGGGCCCAGAGCTACGAGCAGTACTTC. The gene calls are TRBV27 and TRBJ2-7, with D hard to call. There are 16 residues in the CDR3. Germline loops: CDR1 MNHEY, CDR2 SMNVEV (reference sequence). Trimming left V 2 bases short and J 3 bases short, with 17 bases between.

The genes are TRBV6-1 and TRBJ1-4, with D perhaps matching TRBD1 (6 bases). The V end lost 8 bases, the J end lost 0 bases, and 10 bases lay between the germline ends. The CDR3 totals 14 residues. Germline V lookup: CDR1 MNHNS, CDR2 SASEGT. CDR3 sequence reads: CASLGHPTNEKLFF. The CDR3 DNA reads as TGTGCCAGCCTGGGACACCCAACTAATGAAAAACTGTTTTTT.

At least ten counts were recorded for this clone. The rearrangement links TRBV7-5 to TRBJ1-1. TRBV7-5 is a pseudogene segment. This CDR3 contains 16 residues. CDR3 nucleotide sequence: TGTGCCAGCAGCTTCGTCCTGGGGGAGGGCATCTCTGAAGCTTTCTTT. The encoded protein is CASSFVLGEGISEAFF.

This clone was observed a handful of times. The rearrangement links TRBV27 to TRBJ2-7; TRBD2 might be the D (6 bases). V was cut by 5 bases and J by 3 bases, with 8 bases left in between. The CDR3 spans 12 residues. CDR1 is MNHEY, CDR2 SMNVEV, per germline (reference sequence). CDR3 loop: CASSHGSYEQYF. In nucleotides, the CDR3 is TGTGCCAGCAGTCACGGGAGCTACGAGCAGTACTTC.

This clone was counted a few times. A junction end diverges from the germline sequence, so it may reflect a read error. The rearrangement uses TRBV5-3 and TRBJ1-1; D uncertain. TRBV5-3 is noted as an ORF with a role that remains uncertain. This CDR3 is built from 13 residues. CDR3 loop: CASSLTSNTEAFF. DNA of the CDR3: TGTGCCAGCAGCTTAACATCGAACACTGAAGCTTTCTTT.

The chain couples TRBV7-9 to TRBJ2-4, with D possibly being TRBD2 (5 bases). Germline loops: CDR1 SEHNR, CDR2 FQNEAQ (reference sequence). Trimming removed 2 bases from V and 7 bases from J, with 15 bases in between. The CDR3 extends over 15 amino acids. In nucleotides, the CDR3 is TGTGCCAGCAGCTTAATATGGGTTGGGGAGAACATTCAGTACTTC. It encodes CASSLIWVGENIQYF.

This clone was seen a single time. This chain joins TRBV5-6 and TRBJ2-7; D possibly corresponds to TRBD1 (5 bases). The CDR3 contains 17 residues. Trimming stripped 4 bases from V and 4 bases from J, with 24 bases between. CDR1 and CDR2 (germline): SGHDT, YYEEEE. The CDR3 is CASSNHGFWGGGYEQYF. The CDR3 DNA reads TGTGCCAGCAGCAACCACGGTTTTTGGGGCGGCGGATACGAGCAGTACTTC.

The chain employs TRBV7-2 and TRBJ2-6; possibly TRBD1 or TRBD2 for D (5 bases each). The CDR3 totals 16 residues. Trimming left V 5 bases short and J 0 bases short, with 11 bases between. The germline V gene has CDR1 SGHTA and CDR2 FQGNSA. CDR3 DNA sequence: TGTGCCAGCAGCCGGGGCGGTGTCTCTGGGGCCAACGTCCTGACTTTC. Protein: CASSRGGVSGANVLTF.

This chain joins TRBV19 and TRBJ2-1, with TRBD2 as a possible D gene (6 bases). V was cut by 3 bases and J by 0 bases, with 21 bases left in between. Germline values: CDR1 LNHDA, CDR2 SQIVND (reference sequence). This CDR3 contains 19 residues. The CDR3 loop is CASSITGAEMRFSYNEQFF. The DNA of the CDR3 is TGTGCCAGTAGTATTACGGGAGCGGAAATGCGATTCTCCTACAATGAGCAGTTCTTC.

The chain links TRBV28 to TRBJ2-7; the D gene is possibly TRBD2 (5 bases). The CDR3 has 12 amino acids. Between the trimmed V and J ends, which lost 6 bases and 6 bases, there was a span of 12 bases. Per germline, CDR1 MDHEN and CDR2 SYDVKM. This CDR3 reads CASRTPGFEQYF. CDR3 bases: TGTGCCAGCAGGACCCCGGGGTTCGAGCAGTACTTC.

CDR3 DNA: TGTGCCAGCAGCCAAGATGTCCCGGGCAGCTCCTACGAGCAGTACTTC. Residues: CASSQDVPGSSYEQYF. The rearrangement uses TRBV4-2 and TRBJ2-7; D is unresolved. The CDR3 is made up of 16 amino acids. V lost 0 bases to trimming and J lost 0 bases, with 12 bases between them. Per germline, CDR1 LGHNA and CDR2 YNFKEQ.

V and J are TRBV18 and TRBJ2-7; 9 bases agree with TRBD2. The V and J ends lost 1 base and 2 bases, in that order; junction bases with no gene match: 3. Looked up from germline, CDR1 is KGHSH and CDR2 is LQKENI. This CDR3 comprises 15 residues. The CDR3 loop reads CASSPRSSGTYEQYF. CDR3 nucleotide sequence: TGTGCCAGCTCACCACGGTCTAGCGGGACCTACGAGCAGTACTTC.

V is TRBV9 and J is TRBJ2-5; either TRBD1 or TRBD2 may supply D (5 bases each). The germline gives CDR1 SGDLS, CDR2 YYNGEE. Deletions cut 3 bases from V and 0 bases from J, with 15 bases between. This CDR3 contains 16 residues. CDR3 loop: CASSGPGPPYQETQYF. CDR3 coding DNA: TGTGCCAGCAGCGGGCCGGGACCACCGTACCAAGAGACCCAGTACTTC.

This clone appeared a few times. The J gene is TRBJ2-1, the V gene TRBV4-2, with D tentatively TRBD1 (5 bases). V lost 0 bases to trimming and J lost 5 bases, with 14 bases between them. The CDR3 consists of 16 residues. Germline CDR1 reads LGHNA; CDR2 reads YNFKEQ. CDR3 in DNA: TGTGCCAGCAGCCAAGAATCGTTAGAGACAGACAATGAGCAGTTCTTC. This translates into CASSQESLETDNEQFF.